What follows is one TCR beta chain and its context. Its antigen is unknown. This CDR3 contains 16 residues. Trimming cost V 1 base and J 10 bases; bases outside gene matches: 11. CDR1 SGHAT and CDR2 FQDESV come from the germline V gene (reference sequence). The PCR ran on 60 Vbeta and 13 Jbeta primers. Only in-frame clones appear in the TCRdb table, and some are missing; sequencing was by immunoSEQ multiplex PCR. The data show over 150,000 clones, approximately 84% seen once. This entry belongs to a study of cytomegalovirus exposure and HLA in healthy donors. Study results and limitations: Over 150 TCR beta chains were listed as cytomegalovirus-associated.

V gene TRBV11-1 combines with J gene TRBJ2-1; TRBD1 agrees at 9 bases. The receptor's source is a girl aged 10 to 17 in good health and CMV-seropositive. The specimen sequenced was PBMCs. CDR3 nucleotides: TGTGCCAGCAGCTTAGAGGGGACAGGGTTGTTCAACGAGCAGTTCTTC. Its translation: CASSLEGTGLFNEQFF.